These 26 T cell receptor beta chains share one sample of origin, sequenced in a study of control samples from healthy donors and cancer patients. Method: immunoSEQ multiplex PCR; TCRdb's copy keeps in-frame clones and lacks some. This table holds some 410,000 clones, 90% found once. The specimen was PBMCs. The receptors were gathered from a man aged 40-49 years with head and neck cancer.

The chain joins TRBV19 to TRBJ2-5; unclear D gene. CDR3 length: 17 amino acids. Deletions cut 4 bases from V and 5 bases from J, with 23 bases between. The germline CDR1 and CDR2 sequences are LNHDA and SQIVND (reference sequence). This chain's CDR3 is CASSRGTMATSGETQYF. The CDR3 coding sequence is TGTGCCAGTAGTAGGGGAACCATGGCTACCTCGGGCGAGACCCAGTACTTC.

The CDR3 region is CASSISSGGRDTQYF. For the CDR3, the DNA is TGTGCCAGCAGCATATCTAGCGGGGGGAGAGATACGCAGTATTTT. The chain uses TRBV7-2 and TRBJ2-3; 11 bases fit TRBD2. With V trimmed by 5 bases and J by 5 bases, 6 bases remained unmatched. Germline CDR1 SGHTA, CDR2 FQGNSA. The CDR3 is 15 amino acids. The variable domain in full, with the rest retrieved from reference TRBV7-2 and TRBJ2-3, is GAGVSQSPSNKVTEKGKDVELRCDPISGHTALYWYRQSLGQGLEFLIYFQGNSAPDKSGLPSDRFSAERTGGSVSTLTIQRTQQEDSAVYLCASSISSGGRDTQYFGPGTRLTVL.

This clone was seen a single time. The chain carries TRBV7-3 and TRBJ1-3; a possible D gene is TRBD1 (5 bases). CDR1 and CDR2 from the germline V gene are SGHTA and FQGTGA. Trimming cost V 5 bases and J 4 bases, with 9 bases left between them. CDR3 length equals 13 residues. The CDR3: CASSPTVGNTIYF. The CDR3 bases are TGTGCCAGCAGCCCGACAGTGGGAAACACCATATATTTT.

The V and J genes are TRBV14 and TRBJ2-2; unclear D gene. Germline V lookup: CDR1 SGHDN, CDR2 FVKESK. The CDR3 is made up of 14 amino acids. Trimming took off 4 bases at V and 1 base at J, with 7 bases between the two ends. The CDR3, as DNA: TGTGCCAGCAGCCGAGTACAGAACACCGGGGAGCTGTTTTTT. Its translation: CASSRVQNTGELFF.

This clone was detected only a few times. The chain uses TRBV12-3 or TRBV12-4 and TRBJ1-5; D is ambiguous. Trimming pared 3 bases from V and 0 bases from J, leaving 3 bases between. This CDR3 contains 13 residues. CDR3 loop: CASSFNSNQPQHF. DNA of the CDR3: TGTGCCAGCAGTTTTAATAGCAATCAGCCCCAGCATTTT.

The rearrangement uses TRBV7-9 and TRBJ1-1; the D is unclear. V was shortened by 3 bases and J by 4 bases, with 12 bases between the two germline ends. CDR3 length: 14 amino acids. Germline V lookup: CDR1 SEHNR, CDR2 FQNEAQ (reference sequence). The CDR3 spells CASSFRALSTEAFF. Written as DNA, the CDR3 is TGTGCCAGCAGCTTCCGGGCGTTGAGCACTGAAGCTTTCTTT.

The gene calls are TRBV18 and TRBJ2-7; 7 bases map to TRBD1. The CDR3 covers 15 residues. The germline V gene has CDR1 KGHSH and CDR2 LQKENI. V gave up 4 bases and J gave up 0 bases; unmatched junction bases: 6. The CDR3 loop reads CASSQGQTSSYEQYF. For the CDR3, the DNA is TGTGCCAGCTCACAGGGACAGACCAGCTCCTACGAGCAGTACTTC. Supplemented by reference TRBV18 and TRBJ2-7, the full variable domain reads NAGVMQNPRHLVRRRGQEARLRCSPMKGHSHVYWYRQLPEEGLKFMVYLQKENIIDESGMPKERFSAEFPKEGPSILRIQQVVRGDSAAYFCASSQGQTSSYEQYFGPGTRLTVT.

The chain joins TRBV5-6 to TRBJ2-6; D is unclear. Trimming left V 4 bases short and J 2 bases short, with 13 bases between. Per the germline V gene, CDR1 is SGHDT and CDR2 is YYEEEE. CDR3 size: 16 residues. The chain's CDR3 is CASSVGPGPGANVLTF. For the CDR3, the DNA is TGTGCCAGCAGCGTTGGCCCAGGACCTGGGGCCAACGTCCTGACTTTC.

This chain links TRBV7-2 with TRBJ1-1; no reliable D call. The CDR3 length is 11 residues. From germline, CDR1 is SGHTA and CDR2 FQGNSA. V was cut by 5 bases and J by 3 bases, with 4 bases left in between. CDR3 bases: TGTGCCAGCAGCGCTCACACTGAAGCTTTCTTT. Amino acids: CASSAHTEAFF.

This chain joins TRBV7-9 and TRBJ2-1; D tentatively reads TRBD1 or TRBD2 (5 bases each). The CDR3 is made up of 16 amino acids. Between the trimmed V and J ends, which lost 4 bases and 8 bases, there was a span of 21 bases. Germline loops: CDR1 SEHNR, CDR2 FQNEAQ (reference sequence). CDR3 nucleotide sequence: TGTGCCAGCAGCTCCCCCCGCAGGGACCGACACGATGAGCAGTTCTTC. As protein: CASSSPRRDRHDEQFF.

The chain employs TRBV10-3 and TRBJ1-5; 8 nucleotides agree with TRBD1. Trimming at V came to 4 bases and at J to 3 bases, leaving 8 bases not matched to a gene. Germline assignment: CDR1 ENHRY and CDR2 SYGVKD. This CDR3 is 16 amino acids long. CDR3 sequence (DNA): TGTGCCATCAGTGCATCACAGGGGGGTAACAATCAGCCCCAGCATTTT. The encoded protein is CAISASQGGNNQPQHF.

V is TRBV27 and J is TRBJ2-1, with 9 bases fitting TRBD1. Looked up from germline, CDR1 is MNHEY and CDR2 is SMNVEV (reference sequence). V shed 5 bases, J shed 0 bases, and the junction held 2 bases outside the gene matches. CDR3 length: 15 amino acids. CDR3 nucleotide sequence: TGTGCCAGCAGTGCGACAGGGGGCTCCTACAATGAGCAGTTCTTC. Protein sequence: CASSATGGSYNEQFF.

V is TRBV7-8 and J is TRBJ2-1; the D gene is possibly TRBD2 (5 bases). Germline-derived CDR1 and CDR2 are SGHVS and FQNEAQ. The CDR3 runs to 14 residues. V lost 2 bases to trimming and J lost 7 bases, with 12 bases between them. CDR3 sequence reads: CASSLQREVNEQFF. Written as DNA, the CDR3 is TGTGCCAGCAGCTTACAGAGGGAAGTTAATGAGCAGTTCTTC.

As DNA, the CDR3 is TGTGCCAGCAGTGCGGCTTACGAGCAGTACTTC. Protein product: CASSAAYEQYF. V usage is TRBV2 and J usage is TRBJ2-7; D is unresolved. The CDR3 is made up of 11 amino acids. Germline V gene lookup returns CDR1 SNHLY and CDR2 FYNNEI. Trimming shortened V by 4 bases and J by 4 bases, and 5 bases separated the two germline ends.

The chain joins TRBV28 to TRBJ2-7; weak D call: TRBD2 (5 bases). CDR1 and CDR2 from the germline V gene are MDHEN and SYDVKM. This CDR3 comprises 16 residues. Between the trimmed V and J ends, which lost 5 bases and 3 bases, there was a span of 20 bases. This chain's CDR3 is CASSPFPGERVYEQYF. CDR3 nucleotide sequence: TGTGCCAGCAGTCCCTTCCCCGGGGAAAGGGTCTACGAGCAGTACTTC.

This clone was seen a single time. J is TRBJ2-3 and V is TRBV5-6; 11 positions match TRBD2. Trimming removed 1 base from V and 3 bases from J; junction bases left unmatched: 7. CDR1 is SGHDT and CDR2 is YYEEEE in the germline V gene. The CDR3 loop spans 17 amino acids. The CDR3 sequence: CASSLRLRTSGTDTQYF. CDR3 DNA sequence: TGTGCCAGCAGCTTGAGGCTGAGGACTAGCGGGACAGATACGCAGTATTTT.

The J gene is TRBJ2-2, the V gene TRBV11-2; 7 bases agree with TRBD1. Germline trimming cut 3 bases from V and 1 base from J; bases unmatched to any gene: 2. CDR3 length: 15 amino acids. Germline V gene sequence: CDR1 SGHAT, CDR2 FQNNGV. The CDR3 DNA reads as TGTGCCAGCAGCTTTGACAGGGTGAACACCGGGGAGCTGTTTTTT. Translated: CASSFDRVNTGELFF.

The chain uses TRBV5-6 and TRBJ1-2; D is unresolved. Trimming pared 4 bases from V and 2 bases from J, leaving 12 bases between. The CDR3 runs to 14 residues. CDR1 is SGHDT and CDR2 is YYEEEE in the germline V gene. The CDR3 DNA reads TGTGCCAGCAGCCTTGGATCGGGAAACTATGGCTACACCTTC. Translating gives CASSLGSGNYGYTF.

CDR3 nucleotides: TGCAGTGCTAGTAGCGGGACCGGATCCTACAATGAGCAGTTCTTC. Translating it yields CSASSGTGSYNEQFF. The chain links TRBV20-1 to TRBJ2-1; 8 bases are a match to TRBD2. The length of the CDR3 is 15 residues. Losses at the gene ends were 3 bases for V and 1 base for J; bases not matched to a gene: 5. The V gene's germline CDR1 is DFQATT and CDR2 SNEGSKA (reference sequence).

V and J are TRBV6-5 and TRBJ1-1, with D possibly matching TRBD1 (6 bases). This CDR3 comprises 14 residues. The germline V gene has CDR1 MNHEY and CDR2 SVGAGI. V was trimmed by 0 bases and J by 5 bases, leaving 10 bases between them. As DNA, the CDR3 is TGTGCCAGCAGTTACTCGATAGGGGGTACTGAAGCTTTCTTT. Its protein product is CASSYSIGGTEAFF.

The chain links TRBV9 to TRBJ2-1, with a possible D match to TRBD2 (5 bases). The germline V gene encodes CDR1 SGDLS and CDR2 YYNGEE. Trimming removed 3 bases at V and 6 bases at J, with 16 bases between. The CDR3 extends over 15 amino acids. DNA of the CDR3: TGTGCCAGCAGCGCAGCCGGCCTCGGACTCAATGAGCAGTTCTTC. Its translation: CASSAAGLGLNEQFF.

The CDR3 bases are TGTGCCAGTAGTACGGGATACCAAGAGACCCAGTACTTC. It encodes CASSTGYQETQYF. This chain connects TRBV19 to TRBJ2-5; tentatively, D is TRBD2 (5 bases). The V gene's germline CDR1 is LNHDA and CDR2 SQIVND (reference sequence). This CDR3 spans 13 amino acids. The V gene lost 4 bases and the J gene lost 0 bases, with 6 bases spanning the gap.

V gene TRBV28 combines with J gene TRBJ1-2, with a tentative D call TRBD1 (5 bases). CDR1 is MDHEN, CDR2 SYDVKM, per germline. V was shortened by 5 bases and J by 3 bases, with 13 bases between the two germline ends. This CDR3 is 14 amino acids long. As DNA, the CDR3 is TGTGCCAGCAGTCCGCTCGGGGCCTACTATGGCTACACCTTC. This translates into CASSPLGAYYGYTF.

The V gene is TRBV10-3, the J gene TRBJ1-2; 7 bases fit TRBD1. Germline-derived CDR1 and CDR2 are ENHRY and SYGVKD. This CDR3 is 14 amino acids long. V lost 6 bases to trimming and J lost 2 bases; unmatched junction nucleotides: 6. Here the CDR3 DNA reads TGTGCCATCAGCGACAGGGTGAGAAACTATGGCTACACCTTC. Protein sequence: CAISDRVRNYGYTF.

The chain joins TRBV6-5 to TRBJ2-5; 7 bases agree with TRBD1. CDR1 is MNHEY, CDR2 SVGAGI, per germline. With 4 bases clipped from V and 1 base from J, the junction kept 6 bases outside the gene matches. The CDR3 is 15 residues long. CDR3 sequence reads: CASSSPGQTQETQYF. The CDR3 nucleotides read TGTGCCAGCAGTTCCCCGGGACAGACCCAAGAGACCCAGTACTTC.

The CDR3: CASSQEEGAVGYTF. In DNA form, the CDR3 reads TGCGCCAGCAGCCAAGAAGAAGGGGCGGTTGGCTACACCTTC. The chain links TRBV4-3 to TRBJ1-2; weak D call: TRBD1 (5 bases). In germline, CDR1 is LGHNA, CDR2 YSLEER. The CDR3 has 14 residues. V lost 0 bases to trimming and J lost 7 bases, with 12 bases between them.